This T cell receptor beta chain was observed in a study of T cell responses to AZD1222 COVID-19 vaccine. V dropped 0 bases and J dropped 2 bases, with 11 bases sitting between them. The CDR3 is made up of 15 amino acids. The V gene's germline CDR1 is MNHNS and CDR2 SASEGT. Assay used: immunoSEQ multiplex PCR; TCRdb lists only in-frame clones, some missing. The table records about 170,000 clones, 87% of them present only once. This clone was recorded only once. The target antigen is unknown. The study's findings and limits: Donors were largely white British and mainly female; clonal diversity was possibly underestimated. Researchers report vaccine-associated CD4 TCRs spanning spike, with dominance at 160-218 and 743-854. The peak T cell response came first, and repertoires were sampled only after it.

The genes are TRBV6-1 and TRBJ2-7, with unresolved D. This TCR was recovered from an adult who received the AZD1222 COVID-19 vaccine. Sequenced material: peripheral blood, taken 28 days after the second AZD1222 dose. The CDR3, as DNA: TGTGCCAGCAGTGAAGCGCTAGAGGCCCCCTACGAGCAGTACTTC. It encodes CASSEALEAPYEQYF.